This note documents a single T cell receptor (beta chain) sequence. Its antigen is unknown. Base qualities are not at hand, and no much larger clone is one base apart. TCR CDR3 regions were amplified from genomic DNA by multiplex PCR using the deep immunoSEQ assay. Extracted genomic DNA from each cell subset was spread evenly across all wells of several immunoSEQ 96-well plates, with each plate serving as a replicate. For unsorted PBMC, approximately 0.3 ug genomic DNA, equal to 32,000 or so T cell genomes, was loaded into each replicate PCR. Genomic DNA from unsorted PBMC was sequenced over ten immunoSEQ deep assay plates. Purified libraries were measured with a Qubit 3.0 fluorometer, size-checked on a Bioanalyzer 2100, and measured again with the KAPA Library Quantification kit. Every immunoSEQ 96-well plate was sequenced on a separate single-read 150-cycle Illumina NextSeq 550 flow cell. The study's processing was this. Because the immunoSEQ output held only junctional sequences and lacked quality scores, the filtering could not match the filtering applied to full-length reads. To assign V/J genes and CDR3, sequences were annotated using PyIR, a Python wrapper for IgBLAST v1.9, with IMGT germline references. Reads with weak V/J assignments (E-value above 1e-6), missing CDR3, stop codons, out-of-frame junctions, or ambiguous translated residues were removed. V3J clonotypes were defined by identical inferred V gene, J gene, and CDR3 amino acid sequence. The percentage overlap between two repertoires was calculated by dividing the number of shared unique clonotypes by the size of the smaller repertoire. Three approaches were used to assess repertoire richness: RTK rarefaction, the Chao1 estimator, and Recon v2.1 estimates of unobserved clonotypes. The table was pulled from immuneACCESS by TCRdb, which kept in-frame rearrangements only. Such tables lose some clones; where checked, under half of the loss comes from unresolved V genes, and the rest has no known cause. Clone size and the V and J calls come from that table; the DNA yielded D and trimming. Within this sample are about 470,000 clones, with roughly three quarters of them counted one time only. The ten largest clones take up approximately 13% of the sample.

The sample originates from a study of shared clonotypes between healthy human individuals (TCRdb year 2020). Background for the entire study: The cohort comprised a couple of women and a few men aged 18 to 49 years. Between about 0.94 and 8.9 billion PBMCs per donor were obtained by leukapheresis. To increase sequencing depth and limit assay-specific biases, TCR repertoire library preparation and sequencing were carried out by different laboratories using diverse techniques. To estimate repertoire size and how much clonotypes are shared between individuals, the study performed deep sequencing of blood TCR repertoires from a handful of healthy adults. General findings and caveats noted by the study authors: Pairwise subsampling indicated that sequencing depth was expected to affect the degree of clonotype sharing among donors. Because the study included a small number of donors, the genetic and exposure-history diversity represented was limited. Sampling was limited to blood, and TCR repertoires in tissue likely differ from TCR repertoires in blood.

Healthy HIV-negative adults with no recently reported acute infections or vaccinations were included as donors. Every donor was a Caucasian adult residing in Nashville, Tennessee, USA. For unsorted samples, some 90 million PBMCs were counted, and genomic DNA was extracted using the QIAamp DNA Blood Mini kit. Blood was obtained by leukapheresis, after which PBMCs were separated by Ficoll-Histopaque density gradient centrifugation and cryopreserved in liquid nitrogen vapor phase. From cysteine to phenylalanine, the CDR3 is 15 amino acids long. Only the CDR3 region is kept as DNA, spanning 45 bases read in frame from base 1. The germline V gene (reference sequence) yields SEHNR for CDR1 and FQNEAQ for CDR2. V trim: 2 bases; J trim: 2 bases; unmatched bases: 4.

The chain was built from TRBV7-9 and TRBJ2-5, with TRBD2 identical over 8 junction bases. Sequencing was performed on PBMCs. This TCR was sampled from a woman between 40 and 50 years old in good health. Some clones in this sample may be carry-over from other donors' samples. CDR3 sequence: CASSLLGGGQETQYF. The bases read TGTGCCAGCAGCTTATTGGGCGGGGGGCAAGAGACCCAGTACTTC.